This record concerns one TCR beta chain sequence. Researchers ran the PCR with 60 Vbeta and 13 Jbeta primers. Produced via immunoSEQ multiplex PCR; TCRdb's table is partial and in-frame only. The sample holds roughly 120,000 clones; 65% are singletons and the top ten take less than 9.5%. The V gene's germline CDR1 is MNHNY and CDR2 SVGAGI (reference sequence). The CDR3 has 13 amino acids. J gave up 5 bases and V 2 bases, and 2 bases lay outside the gene matches. This entry belongs to a study of cytomegalovirus exposure and HLA in healthy donors. When sampled, the donors appeared nominally healthy, though they likely had unrecorded immune exposures.

Material: PBMCs. This chain connects TRBV6-6 to TRBJ2-5; TRBD2 aligns across 7 bases. The sequence was collected from a woman between 40 and 55 years old in good health and CMV-seropositive. The CDR3 sequence: CASSYRGSETQYF. CDR3 sequence (DNA): TGTGCCAGCAGTTACCGCGGGAGTGAGACCCAGTACTTC.